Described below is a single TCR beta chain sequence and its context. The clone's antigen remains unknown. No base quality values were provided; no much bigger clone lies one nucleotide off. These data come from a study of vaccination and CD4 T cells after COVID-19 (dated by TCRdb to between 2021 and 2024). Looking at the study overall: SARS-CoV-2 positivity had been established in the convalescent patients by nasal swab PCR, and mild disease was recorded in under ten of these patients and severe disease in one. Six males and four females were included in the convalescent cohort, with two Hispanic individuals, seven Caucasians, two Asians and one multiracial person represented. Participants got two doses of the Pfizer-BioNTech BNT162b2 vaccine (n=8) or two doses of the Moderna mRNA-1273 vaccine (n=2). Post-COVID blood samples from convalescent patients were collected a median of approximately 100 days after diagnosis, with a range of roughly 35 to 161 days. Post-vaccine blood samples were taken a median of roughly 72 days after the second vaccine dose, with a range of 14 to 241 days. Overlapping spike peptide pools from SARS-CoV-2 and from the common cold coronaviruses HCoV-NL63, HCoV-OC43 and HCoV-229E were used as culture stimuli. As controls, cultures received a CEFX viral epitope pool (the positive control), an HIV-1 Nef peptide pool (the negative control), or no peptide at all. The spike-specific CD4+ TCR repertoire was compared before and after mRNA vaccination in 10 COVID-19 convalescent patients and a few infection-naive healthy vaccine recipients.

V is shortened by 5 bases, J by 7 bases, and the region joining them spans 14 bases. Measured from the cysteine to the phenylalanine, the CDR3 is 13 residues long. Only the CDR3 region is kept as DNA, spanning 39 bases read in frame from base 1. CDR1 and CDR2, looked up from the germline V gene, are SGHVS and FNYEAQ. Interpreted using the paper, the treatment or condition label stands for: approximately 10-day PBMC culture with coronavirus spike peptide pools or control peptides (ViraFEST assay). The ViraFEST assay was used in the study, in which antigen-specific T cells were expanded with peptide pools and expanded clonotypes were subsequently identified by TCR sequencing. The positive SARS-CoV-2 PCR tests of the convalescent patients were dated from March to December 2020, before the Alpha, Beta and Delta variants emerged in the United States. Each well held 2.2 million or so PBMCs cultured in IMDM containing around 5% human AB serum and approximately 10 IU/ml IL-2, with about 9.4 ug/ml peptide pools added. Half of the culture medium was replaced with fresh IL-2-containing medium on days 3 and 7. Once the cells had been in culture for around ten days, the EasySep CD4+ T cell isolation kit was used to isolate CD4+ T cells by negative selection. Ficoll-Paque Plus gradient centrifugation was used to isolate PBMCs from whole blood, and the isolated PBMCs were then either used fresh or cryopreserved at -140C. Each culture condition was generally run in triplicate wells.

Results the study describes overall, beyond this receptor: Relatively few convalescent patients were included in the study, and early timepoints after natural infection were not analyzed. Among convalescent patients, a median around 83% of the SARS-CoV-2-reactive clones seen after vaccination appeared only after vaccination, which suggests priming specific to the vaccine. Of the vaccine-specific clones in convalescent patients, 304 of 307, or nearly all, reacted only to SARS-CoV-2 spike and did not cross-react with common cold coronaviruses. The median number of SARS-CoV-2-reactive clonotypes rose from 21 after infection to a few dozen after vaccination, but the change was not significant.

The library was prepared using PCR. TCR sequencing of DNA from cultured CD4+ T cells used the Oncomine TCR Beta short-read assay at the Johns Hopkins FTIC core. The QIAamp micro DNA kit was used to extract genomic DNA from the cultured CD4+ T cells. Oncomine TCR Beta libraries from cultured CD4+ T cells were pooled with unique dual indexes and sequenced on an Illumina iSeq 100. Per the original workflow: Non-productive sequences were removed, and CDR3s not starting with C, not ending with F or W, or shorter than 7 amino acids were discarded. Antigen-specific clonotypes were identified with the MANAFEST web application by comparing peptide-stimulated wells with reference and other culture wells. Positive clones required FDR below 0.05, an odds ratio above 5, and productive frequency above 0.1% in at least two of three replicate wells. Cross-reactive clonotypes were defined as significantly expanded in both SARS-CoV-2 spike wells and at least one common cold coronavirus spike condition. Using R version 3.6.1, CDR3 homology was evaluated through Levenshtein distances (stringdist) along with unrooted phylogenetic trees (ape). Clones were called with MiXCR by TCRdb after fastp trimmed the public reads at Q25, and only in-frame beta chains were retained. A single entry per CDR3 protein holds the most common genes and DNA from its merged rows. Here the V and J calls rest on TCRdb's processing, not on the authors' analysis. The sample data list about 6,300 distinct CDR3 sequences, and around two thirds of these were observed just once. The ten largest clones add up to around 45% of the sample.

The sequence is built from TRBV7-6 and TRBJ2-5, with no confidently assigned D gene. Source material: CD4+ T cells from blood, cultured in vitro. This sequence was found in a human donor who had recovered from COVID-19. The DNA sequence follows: TGTGCCAGCAGCAGAGGCGGCTGGGGGACCCAGTACTTC. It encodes CASSRGGWGTQYF.